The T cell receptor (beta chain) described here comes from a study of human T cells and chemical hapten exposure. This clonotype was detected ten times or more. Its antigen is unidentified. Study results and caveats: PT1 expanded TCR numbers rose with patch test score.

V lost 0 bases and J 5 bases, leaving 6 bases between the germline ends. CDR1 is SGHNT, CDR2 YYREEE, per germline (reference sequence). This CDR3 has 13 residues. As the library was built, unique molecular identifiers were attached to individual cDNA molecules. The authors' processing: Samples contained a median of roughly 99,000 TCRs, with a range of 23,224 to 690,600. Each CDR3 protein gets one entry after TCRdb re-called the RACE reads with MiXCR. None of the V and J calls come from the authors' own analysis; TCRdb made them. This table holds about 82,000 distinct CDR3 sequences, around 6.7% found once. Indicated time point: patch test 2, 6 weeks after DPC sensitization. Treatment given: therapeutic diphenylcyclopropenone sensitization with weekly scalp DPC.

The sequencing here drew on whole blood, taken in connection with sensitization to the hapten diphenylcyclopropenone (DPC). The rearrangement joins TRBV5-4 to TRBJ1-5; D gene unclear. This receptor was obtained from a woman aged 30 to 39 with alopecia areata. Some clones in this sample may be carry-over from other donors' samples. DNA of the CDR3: TGTGCCAGCAGCTTGGAACAGCATCAGCCCCAGCATTTT. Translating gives CASSLEQHQPQHF.